The 8 T cell receptor beta chains below all came from one sample that was sequenced in a study of T cell responses to AZD1222 COVID-19 vaccine (dated by TCRdb to the early 2020s). The time point label, read with the paper, signifies: baseline before first vaccination. Libraries were built with the immunoSEQ multiplex PCR assay. Sourced from immuneACCESS, this table was stored by TCRdb with only in-frame sequences that have V and J called. A share of the clones is absent; for the studies checked, an unresolved V gene accounts for under half, and the remainder has no known explanation. Within this sample are about 100,000 clones, with around 90% of them counted one time only. The ten largest clones represent 16% of the sample. The input for sequencing was peripheral blood, taken on day 0 of AZD1222 vaccination. Receptors were obtained from an adult in good health.

V and J are TRBV3-1 (or the pseudogene TRBV3-2) and TRBJ1-1, with 9 bases that match TRBD1. The ends lost 4 bases at V and 8 bases at J; junction bases unmatched: 8. The germline V gene has CDR1 LGHDT and CDR2 YNNKEL (reference sequence). This CDR3 is built from 14 residues. The CDR3 DNA is TGTGCCAGCAGCCGCCGATGGGGGACAGGGGAAGCTTTCTTT. It codes for CASSRRWGTGEAFF.

The chain combines TRBV30 with TRBJ2-7; tentatively, D is TRBD2 (6 bases). The germline V and J ends were trimmed by 3 bases and 6 bases, with 9 bases remaining between them. The CDR3 is made up of 11 amino acids. CDR1 and CDR2 from the germline V gene are GTSNPN and SVGIG (reference sequence). CDR3 amino acids: CAWSLGGEQYF. Written as DNA, the CDR3 is TGTGCCTGGAGCCTCGGGGGCGAGCAGTACTTC.

V gene TRBV19 combines with J gene TRBJ2-1, with a weak D call TRBD1 (6 bases). The CDR3 has 14 amino acids. Trimming stripped 2 bases from V and 5 bases from J, with 10 bases between. CDR1 LNHDA and CDR2 SQIVND come from the germline V gene (reference sequence). This chain's CDR3 is CASSIQGINNEQFF. The DNA of the CDR3 is TGTGCCAGTAGTATACAGGGGATAAACAATGAGCAGTTCTTC.

V gene TRBV19 combines with J gene TRBJ1-4; D call uncertain. Germline CDR1 LNHDA, CDR2 SQIVND (reference sequence). Deletions cut 4 bases from V and 0 bases from J, with 9 bases between. The CDR3 covers 15 residues. This CDR3 is CASSSIGATNEKLFF. CDR3 bases: TGTGCCAGTAGTAGCATCGGTGCAACTAATGAAAAACTGTTTTTT.

V usage is TRBV19 and J usage is TRBJ2-3; 7 nucleotides agree with TRBD1. V lost 4 bases and J lost 4; bases outside the gene matches: 5. This CDR3 is built from 14 residues. Germline-derived CDR1 and CDR2 are LNHDA and SQIVND (reference sequence). The CDR3 spells CASSNRGEADTQYF. The CDR3 DNA is TGTGCCAGTAGTAACAGGGGCGAGGCAGATACGCAGTATTTT.

V usage is TRBV19 and J usage is TRBJ2-5; D gene unclear. With 3 bases removed from V and 7 bases from J, the gap between germline ends came to 21 bases. Germline CDR1 is LNHDA and CDR2 is SQIVND (reference sequence). This CDR3 has 16 residues. CDR3 nucleotide sequence: TGTGCCAGTAGTATCGACCCTACTCCGGCCCCGGGGACCCAGTACTTC. It translates to CASSIDPTPAPGTQYF. The full variable domain, completed using reference TRBV19 and TRBJ2-5, is DGGITQSPKYLFRKEGQNVTLSCEQNLNHDAMYWYRQDPGQGLRLIYYSQIVNDFQKGDIAEGYSVSREKKESFPLTVTSAQKNPTAFYLCASSIDPTPAPGTQYFGPGTRLLVL.

The V and J genes are TRBV6-6 and TRBJ2-5; tentative D call: TRBD1 (5 bases). This CDR3 has 15 residues. Per germline, CDR1 MNHNY and CDR2 SVGAGI (reference sequence). Trimming took off 5 bases at V and 2 bases at J, with 15 bases between the two ends. The CDR3 DNA reads TGTGCCAGCAGTCTTTGGGGCCAGGATCAAGAGACCCAGTACTTC. Translating it yields CASSLWGQDQETQYF.

This chain connects TRBV6-5 to TRBJ1-2, with D tentatively TRBD1 (5 bases). This CDR3 spans 14 amino acids. CDR1 and CDR2 (germline): MNHEY, SVGAGI. Trimming removed 8 bases from V and 5 bases from J, with 18 bases in between. The CDR3 nucleotides read TGTGCCAGCCGGTTCCCCAGGGCTACTTATGGCTACACCTTC. Translation: CASRFPRATYGYTF.